This entry is about one TCR beta chain. Different DNA sequences within this sample yield the same CDR3. These data come from a study of blood T cell repertoires in COVID-19. Study as a whole: Acute-phase and convalescent COVID-19 samples originated in the United States, Italy and Spain. The analysed material was cDNA or gDNA that came from T cells, B-cell-depleted T cells, or PBMCs.

In the original analysis: Amplification with reference gene primers provided the estimates of nucleated cell counts. Measured with immunoSEQ multiplex PCR; TCRdb has only the in-frame clones, and not every one. V, J and clone size reflect that table, while D and trimming were determined from the DNA. The sample carries roughly 190,000 clones, about 90% recorded once. Sequenced sample: peripheral blood. This sequence was found in a man in his fifties or sixties with active or convalescent COVID-19.

The CDR3 reads CASSSLAGGNTGELFF. CDR3 nucleotides: TGCGCCAGCAGCTCTCTAGCGGGGGGTAACACCGGGGAGCTGTTTTTT. This chain links TRBV5-1 with TRBJ2-2; TRBD2 aligns across 11 bases. This CDR3 is built from 16 residues. The J segment lost 2 bases and the V segment lost 3 bases, leaving 3 bases of the junction unmatched. CDR1 and CDR2 from the germline V gene are SGHRS and YFSETQ.